This is a list of T cell receptor beta chains from one sample in a study of T cells in Graves' hyperthyroidism and ophthalmopathy. TCRdb reanalysed the multiplex PCR reads using MiXCR and keeps one entry per CDR3 protein. The data contain roughly 380,000 distinct CDR3 sequences, around 18% of them seen just once; the ten biggest clones take up around 16%. The sequencing sample was made of blood. Every receptor here comes from a woman in her thirties or forties with Graves' ophthalmopathy. Both conserved end residues are part of each CDR3. D genes are given only for firm matches. The listing skips clone size in some rows; elsewhere it reads once, few, many or a size class.

d_call,clone_size,v_call,j_call,cdr3_aa,cdr3_nt
NA,few,TRBV11-2,TRBJ1-3,CASSPGLINTIYF,TGTGCCAGCAGCCCCGGACTCATTAACACCATATATTTT
TRBD1,many,TRBV7-9,TRBJ2-7,CASSPPGQNYEQYF,TGTGCCAGCAGCCCCCCGGGACAGAACTACGAGCAGTACTTC
NA,many,TRBV12-5,TRBJ2-5,CASGWGHPGEETQYF,TGTGCTAGTGGCTGGGGACATCCGGGGGAAGAGACCCAGTACTTC
TRBD2,NA,TRBV27,TRBJ2-5,CASSRRLARITQETQYF,TGTGCCAGCAGCCGCCGACTAGCGCGCATAACCCAAGAGACCCAGTACTTC
NA,many,TRBV6-1,TRBJ1-1,CASSVAGWNTEAFF,TGTGCCAGCAGTGTCGCAGGGTGGAACACTGAAGCTTTCTTT
NA,many,TRBV24-1,TRBJ2-6,CATSGRGEAGANVLTF,TGTGCCACCAGTGGTCGAGGGGAGGCTGGGGCCAACGTCCTGACTTTC
TRBD2,NA,TRBV7-2,TRBJ2-5,CASSLYGGRAYETQYF,TGTGCCAGCAGCTTATATGGCGGGAGGGCCTACGAGACCCAGTACTTC
TRBD1,many,TRBV20-1,TRBJ1-1,CSARTGLNTEAFF,TGCAGTGCGCGGACAGGGTTGAACACTGAAGCTTTCTTT
TRBD2,many,TRBV12-3/TRBV12-4,TRBJ2-5,CASSLITLAGGGDQKTQYF,TGTGCCAGCAGTTTAATTACCCTAGCGGGAGGGGGGGACCAGAAGACCCAGTACTTC
NA,many,TRBV7-3,TRBJ2-2,CASSPLPAAGYTGELFF,TGTGCCAGCAGCCCCCTTCCCGCGGCAGGGTACACCGGGGAGCTGTTTTTT
TRBD2,many,TRBV12-5,TRBJ2-2,CASGPHIGGGAGELFF,TGTGCTAGTGGTCCCCATATTGGGGGAGGGGCCGGGGAGCTGTTTTTT